The following is a T cell receptor (beta chain) sequence with its context. Its antigen is still unknown. All TRB cDNA libraries came from 5' RACE performed with UMI labels. TCRdb re-called the 5' RACE reads and shows each CDR3 protein once, DNA omitted. The table lists under 85,000 distinct CDR3 sequences. The entry originates in a study of CXCR3-negative and CXCR3-positive naive CD8 T cells. Study-level background: Each library held about 1.5 +/- 0.3 million TRB reads, roughly 150 million in total.

The CDR3 has 14 residues. Germline V gene data show CDR1 as MDHEN and CDR2 as SYDVKM. Study findings and constraints: Relative to CXCR3-negative naive cells, CXCR3-positive naive cells had more hydrophobic TRB CDR3s. In cryopreserved cells, CXCR3 expression partially decreased, and fresh PBMCs were used in most assays. Both naive subsets showed comparably high diversity, and memory CD8+ cells showed much lower diversity. Similar TRBV-TRBJ gene usage was seen in naive CXCR3-negative and CXCR3-positive cells, but not in memory cells.

The J gene is TRBJ2-5, the V gene TRBV28; TCRdb's assignment of TRBD1 cannot be checked, as there is no DNA. Sequencing was carried out using naive CXCR3+ CD8+ T cells from blood. This sample's subset: CD45RO-CCR7+CD27+CD95- naive CD8+ T cells expressing CXCR3 (TNR3+). This clonotype was sampled from a human donor in good health. Some clones in this sample may be carry-over from other donors' samples. CDR3 sequence reads: CASRLQGALETQYF.